What follows are 24 T cell receptor beta chains derived from one specimen sequenced in a study of T cell responses to AZD1222 COVID-19 vaccine. Clones were read by immunoSEQ multiplex PCR, and TCRdb kept only the in-frame ones, dropping some. The sample carries about 130,000 clones, about 90% recorded once. This specimen was peripheral blood, taken on day 0 of AZD1222 vaccination. The source of these receptors is an adult in good health.

The rearrangement joins TRBV30 to TRBJ1-1; possible D gene TRBD1, 5 bases. V was cut by 0 bases and J by 6 bases, with 14 bases left in between. Looked up from germline, CDR1 is GTSNPN and CDR2 is SVGIG (reference sequence). The CDR3 consists of 14 residues. CDR3 protein: CAWSVGGYGSEAFF. The CDR3 region has the DNA TGTGCCTGGAGTGTGGGGGGGTACGGTTCTGAAGCTTTCTTT.

The chain joins TRBV21-1 to TRBJ1-5; whether TRBD1, the table's D call, matches the DNA was not checked. TRBV21-1 is tagged as a pseudogene. This CDR3 comprises 17 residues. The CDR3 here is CASSTRDREPPGEPQHF. The CDR3 DNA sequence: TGTGCCAGCAGCACCCGGGACAGGGAACCCCCAGGGGAGCCCCAGCATTTT.

This CDR3 reads CASSDAGHIYEQYF. The CDR3 DNA follows: TGTGCCAGCAGCGATGCGGGACACATCTACGAGCAGTACTTC. The chain recombines TRBV5-5 with TRBJ2-7; either TRBD1 or TRBD2 may supply D (6 bases each). V dropped 4 bases and J dropped 3 bases, with 14 bases sitting between them. Germline CDR1 and CDR2: SGHKS and YYEKEE (reference sequence). The CDR3 contains 14 residues.

V is TRBV5-1 and J is TRBJ2-7; D perhaps matches TRBD2 (5 bases). V lost 4 bases to trimming and J lost 7 bases, with 18 bases between them. CDR1 SGHRS and CDR2 YFSETQ come from the germline V gene. There are 14 residues in the CDR3. The CDR3 protein is CASSTLRAPGEQYF. In DNA, the CDR3 is TGCGCCAGCAGCACCCTCCGGGCACCGGGGGAGCAGTACTTC.

This chain uses TRBV18 with TRBJ1-6, with 7 positions matching TRBD1. The J segment lost 8 bases and the V segment lost 1 base, leaving 5 bases of the junction unmatched. Germline V CDR1 and CDR2: KGHSH, LQKENI. This CDR3 has 15 amino acids. CDR3 coding DNA: TGTGCCAGCTCACCACTCGGGGACAGTTATTCACCCCTCCACTTT. Protein product: CASSPLGDSYSPLHF.

V usage is TRBV19 and J usage is TRBJ2-7; 12 bases match TRBD1. Germline-derived CDR1 and CDR2 are LNHDA and SQIVND (reference sequence). The V segment lost 6 bases and the J segment 6 bases; nucleotides outside the gene matches: 9. CDR3 length equals 15 residues. The CDR3 reads CASSARGQGAFEQYF. The CDR3 DNA follows: TGTGCCAGTAGCGCCCGGGGACAGGGGGCGTTCGAGCAGTACTTC.

The table lists this clone with a count of one. The chain is built from TRBV6-6 and TRBJ2-2; a weak D match, TRBD2 (6 bases). CDR1 is MNHNY and CDR2 is SVGAGI in the germline V gene (reference sequence). V was clipped by 2 bases and J by 5 bases, with 15 bases between them. The CDR3 covers 16 residues. CDR3 DNA sequence: TGTGCCAGCAGTTACAGGGCGGGGTACTATACCGGGGAGCTGTTTTTT. Translated, it gives CASSYRAGYYTGELFF.

The rearrangement joins TRBV3-1 (or the pseudogene TRBV3-2) to TRBJ2-7, with D tentatively TRBD1 (5 bases). The germline V gene has CDR1 LGHDT and CDR2 YNNKEL (reference sequence). The CDR3 totals 13 residues. V lost 4 bases, J lost 5 bases, and 12 bases lay in between. CDR3 sequence (DNA): TGTGCCAGCAGCCCCAATAGGGGCCACGAGCAGTACTTC. Amino acids: CASSPNRGHEQYF.

CDR3 region: CASSLVGTRSYEQYF. CDR3 bases: TGTGCCAGCAGCTTAGTCGGGACAAGGTCCTACGAGCAGTACTTC. This chain uses TRBV7-9 with TRBJ2-7; maybe TRBD1 (6 bases). The CDR3 totals 15 residues. Trimming took off 1 base at V and 1 base at J, with 11 bases between the two ends. From germline, CDR1 is SEHNR and CDR2 FQNEAQ (reference sequence).

The chain recombines TRBV19 with TRBJ2-6; D not resolved. This CDR3 has 14 amino acids. Trimming removed 4 bases from V and 4 bases from J, with 8 bases in between. CDR1 and CDR2 (germline): LNHDA, SQIVND (reference sequence). The CDR3 region has the DNA TGTGCCAGTAGTAAACCCCCCGGGGCCAACGTCCTGACTTTC. This encodes CASSKPPGANVLTF. The variable domain in full, completed from reference TRBV19 and TRBJ2-6, reads DGGITQSPKYLFRKEGQNVTLSCEQNLNHDAMYWYRQDPGQGLRLIYYSQIVNDFQKGDIAEGYSVSREKKESFPLTVTSAQKNPTAFYLCASSKPPGANVLTFGAGSRLTVL.

The chain employs TRBV7-3 and TRBJ1-1; 7 bases line up with TRBD1. The CDR3 totals 15 residues. Germline CDR1 is SGHTA and CDR2 is FQGTGA. Unmatched junction bases numbered 7, after V lost 6 bases and J lost 0 bases. The CDR3 loop is CASRTGPEMNTEAFF. The CDR3 DNA follows: TGTGCCAGCAGGACAGGGCCGGAGATGAACACTGAAGCTTTCTTT.

The chain links TRBV5-1 to TRBJ1-6; possible D gene TRBD1, 5 bases. CDR1 is SGHRS, CDR2 YFSETQ, per germline. The CDR3 covers 15 residues. V was trimmed by 0 bases and J by 6 bases, leaving 10 bases between them. This CDR3 reads CASSLGEGRNSPLHF. Written as DNA, the CDR3 is TGCGCCAGCAGCTTGGGGGAGGGACGTAATTCACCCCTCCACTTT.

The gene calls are TRBV27 and TRBJ2-7; D is perhaps TRBD2 (6 bases). Trimming left V 2 bases short and J 5 bases short, with 16 bases between. Germline V gene sequence: CDR1 MNHEY, CDR2 SMNVEV (reference sequence). The length of the CDR3 is 15 residues. This CDR3 is CASSLGTVPTHEQYF. The CDR3 DNA sequence: TGTGCCAGCAGTTTAGGGACTGTACCGACCCACGAGCAGTACTTC.

This chain joins TRBV3-1 (or the pseudogene TRBV3-2) and TRBJ1-4, with D perhaps matching TRBD1 (6 bases). Trimming shortened V by 3 bases and J by 7 bases, and 12 bases separated the two germline ends. The germline V gene encodes CDR1 LGHDT and CDR2 YNNKEL (reference sequence). There are 14 residues in the CDR3. The CDR3 bases are TGTGCCAGCAGCCACGGGGGCGCAGGTGAAAAACTGTTTTTT. Protein sequence: CASSHGGAGEKLFF.

The CDR3 reads CASSLISNQPQHF. The CDR3 DNA reads TGTGCCAGCAGTTTAATAAGCAATCAGCCCCAGCATTTT. V is TRBV28 and J is TRBJ1-5; the D is unclear. Trimming pared 2 bases from V and 1 base from J, leaving 3 bases between. The CDR3 sequence is 13 residues long. Germline CDR1 is MDHEN and CDR2 is SYDVKM.

The gene calls are TRBV5-8 and TRBJ2-1; D unresolved. The CDR3 consists of 16 residues. The V and J ends lost 2 bases and 2 bases respectively, with 14 bases between them. Germline CDR1 SGHTS, CDR2 YDEGEE. DNA for the CDR3: TGTGCCAGCAGCTTAACGGCTGGGCAAACCTACAATGAGCAGTTCTTC. Encoded protein: CASSLTAGQTYNEQFF.

This clone was seen just once. The V gene is TRBV30, the J gene TRBJ2-1; D unclear. Germline V gene sequence: CDR1 GTSNPN, CDR2 SVGIG (reference sequence). Trimming removed 3 bases from V and 0 bases from J, with 9 bases in between. The CDR3 sequence is 14 residues long. The CDR3: CAWRMWSSYNEQFF. CDR3 DNA sequence: TGTGCCTGGAGAATGTGGAGCTCCTACAATGAGCAGTTCTTC.

The sample holds a few counts of this clone. Other DNA sequences within the sample encode an identical CDR3. The chain has TRBV18 and TRBJ1-5; TRBD1 matches at 8 bases. The germline V gene has CDR1 KGHSH and CDR2 LQKENI. This CDR3 spans 15 amino acids. The ends lost 6 bases at V and 2 bases at J; junction bases unmatched: 6. CDR3 sequence reads: CASSPDRGGNQPQHF. As DNA, the CDR3 is TGTGCCAGCTCCCCAGACAGGGGTGGCAATCAGCCCCAGCATTTT.

The chain couples TRBV28 to TRBJ1-2, with D unresolved. This CDR3 has 15 amino acids. Trimming cost V 6 bases and J 5 bases, with 19 bases left between them. The germline V gene has CDR1 MDHEN and CDR2 SYDVKM. The CDR3 sequence is CASRTASAALYGYTF. For the CDR3, the DNA is TGTGCCAGCAGAACCGCTAGCGCAGCTCTGTATGGCTACACCTTC.

The chain uses TRBV2 and TRBJ2-1, with D perhaps TRBD2 (6 bases). The CDR3 sequence is 14 residues long. V was pared by 8 bases and J by 7 bases, with 18 bases between. CDR1 and CDR2 (germline): SNHLY, FYNNEI. The CDR3 reads CASVGGADTNEQFF. In nucleotides, the CDR3 is TGTGCCAGCGTCGGCGGGGCCGACACTAATGAGCAGTTCTTC. Based on the CDR3 plus reference TRBV2 and TRBJ2-1, the full variable domain is EPEVTQTPSHQVTQMGQEVILRCVPISNHLYFYWYRQILGQKVEFLVSFYNNEISEKSEIFDDQFSVERPDGSNFTLKIRSTKLEDSAMYFCASVGGADTNEQFFGPGTRLTVL.

This chain links TRBV5-1 with TRBJ2-1; 9 bases are a match to TRBD2. Germline V lookup: CDR1 SGHRS, CDR2 YFSETQ. The V gene end was trimmed by 4 bases and the J gene end by 10 bases; junction bases not matched to a gene: 9. The CDR3 runs 14 residues. The CDR3 sequence is CASSGGLAGAEQFF. The CDR3 DNA reads TGCGCCAGCAGCGGGGGACTAGCAGGTGCCGAGCAGTTCTTC.

The gene calls are TRBV27 and TRBJ2-7; no clear D gene. Between the trimmed V and J ends, which lost 5 bases and 0 bases, there was a span of 8 bases. The CDR3 length is 13 residues. From germline, CDR1 is MNHEY and CDR2 SMNVEV (reference sequence). The CDR3 DNA reads as TGTGCCAGCAGTCCAAACTACTCCTACGAGCAGTACTTC. This codes for CASSPNYSYEQYF.

V gene TRBV7-2 combines with J gene TRBJ1-1, with 9 nucleotides matching TRBD1. The CDR3 totals 15 residues. Germline values: CDR1 SGHTA, CDR2 FQGNSA. J was trimmed by 10 bases and V by 0 bases; bases with no gene match: 9. CDR3 in amino acids: CASSLAHGTGLIAFF. Here the CDR3 DNA reads TGTGCCAGCAGCTTAGCGCACGGGACAGGGTTGATAGCTTTCTTT.

The CDR3 region is CASSLDTRSSYEQYF. Here the CDR3 DNA reads TGCGCCAGCAGCTTGGACACCCGATCCTCCTACGAGCAGTACTTC. The rearrangement uses TRBV5-1 and TRBJ2-7, with D unclear. Germline CDR1 is SGHRS and CDR2 is YFSETQ. Trimming shortened V by 0 bases and J by 0 bases, and 10 bases separated the two germline ends. The CDR3 length is 15 residues. The complete variable domain, with remaining parts taken from reference TRBV5-1 and TRBJ2-7, reads KAGVTQTPRYLIKTRGQQVTLSCSPISGHRSVSWYQQTPGQGLQFLFEYFSETQRNKGNFPGRFSGRQFSNSRSEMNVSTLELGDSALYLCASSLDTRSSYEQYFGPGTRLTVT.